The TCR beta chain under discussion was sequenced for a study of blood T cell repertoires in COVID-19. On the study more broadly: Samples representing acute and convalescent COVID-19 were sourced from the United States, Italy and Spain.

Participants spanned ages roughly 18 to 90 years and resided in about 25 US areas. Participants reported their clinical history, and cohort assignment relied on those reports. The length of the CDR3 is 11 residues. Germline assignment: CDR1 LGHDT and CDR2 YNNKEL (reference sequence). J gave up 11 bases and V 1 base, and 1 base lay outside the gene matches. Only in-frame clones appear in the TCRdb table, and some are missing; sequencing was by immunoSEQ multiplex PCR. The repertoire holds about 440,000 clones, with about 90% as singletons. The chain recombines TRBV3-1 (or the pseudogene TRBV3-2) with TRBJ2-5; the match to TRBD2 covers 7 bases. The sequence derives from a man between 18 and 29 years old who had recovered from COVID-19. The sequencing sample was made of PBMCs or T cells enriched from blood (not recorded which). The CDR3 region has the DNA TGTGCCAGCAGCCAAGGGGGGGGACAGTACTTC. Amino acid sequence: CASSQGGGQYF.